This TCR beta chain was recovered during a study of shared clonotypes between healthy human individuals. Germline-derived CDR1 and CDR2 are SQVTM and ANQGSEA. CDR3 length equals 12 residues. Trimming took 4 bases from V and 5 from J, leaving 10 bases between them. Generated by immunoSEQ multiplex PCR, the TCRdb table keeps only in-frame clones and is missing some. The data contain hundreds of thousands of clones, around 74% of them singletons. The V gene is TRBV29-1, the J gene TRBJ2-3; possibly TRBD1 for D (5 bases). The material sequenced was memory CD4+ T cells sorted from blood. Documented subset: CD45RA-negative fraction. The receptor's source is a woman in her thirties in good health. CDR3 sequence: CSVAGSGDTQYF. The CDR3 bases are TGCAGCGTTGCAGGGTCGGGAGATACGCAGTATTTT.